This entry features one TCR beta chain sequence. What it binds is unknown. The entry originates in a study of lymphopenia after photon versus proton radiotherapy. Whole-study findings and limits: After the lymphocyte nadir, photon-treated repertoires showed oligoclonal expansion, especially of CD8+ Temra cells. Authors raise, but do not show, better survival with proton therapy.

Germline V gene data show CDR1 as SGHDT and CDR2 as YYEEEE. With V trimmed by 4 bases and J by 7 bases, 2 bases remained unmatched. The CDR3 extends over 13 amino acids. Only in-frame clones appear in the TCRdb table, and some are missing; sequencing was by immunoSEQ multiplex PCR. This table holds 70,000 or so clones, around 90% found once. The chain combines TRBV5-6 with TRBJ2-1, with 10 nucleotides matching TRBD1. The starting material was peripheral blood, obtained from a patient treated with photon-based radiotherapy. The clonotype comes from a woman aged 70-85 years with pancreatic cancer. The CDR3 DNA follows: TGTGCCAGCAGCCAGGGACAGGGGAATGAGCAGTTCTTC. It is translated as CASSQGQGNEQFF.